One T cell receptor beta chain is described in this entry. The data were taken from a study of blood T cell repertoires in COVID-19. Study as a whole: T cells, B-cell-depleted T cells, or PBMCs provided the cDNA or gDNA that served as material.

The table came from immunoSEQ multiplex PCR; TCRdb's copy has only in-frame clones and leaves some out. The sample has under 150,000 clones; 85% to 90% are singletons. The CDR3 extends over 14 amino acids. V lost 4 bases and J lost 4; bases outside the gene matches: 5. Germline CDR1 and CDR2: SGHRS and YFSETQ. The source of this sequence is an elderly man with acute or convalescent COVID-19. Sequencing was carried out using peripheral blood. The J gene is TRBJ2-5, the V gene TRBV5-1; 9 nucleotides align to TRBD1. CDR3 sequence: CASSGGQGSETQYF. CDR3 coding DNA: TGCGCCAGCAGCGGAGGACAGGGGTCAGAGACCCAGTACTTC.